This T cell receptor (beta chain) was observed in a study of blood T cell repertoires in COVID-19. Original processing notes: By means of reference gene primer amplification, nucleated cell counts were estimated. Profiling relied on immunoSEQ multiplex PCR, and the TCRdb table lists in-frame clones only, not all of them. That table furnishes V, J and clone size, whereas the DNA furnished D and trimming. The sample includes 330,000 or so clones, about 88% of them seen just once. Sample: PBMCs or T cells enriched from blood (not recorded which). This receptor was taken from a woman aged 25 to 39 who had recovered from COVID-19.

CDR3: CASRSDRGRNEQYF. CDR3 coding DNA: TGTGCCAGCAGGTCGGACAGGGGACGTAACGAGCAGTACTTC. The J gene is TRBJ2-7, the V gene TRBV28; 9 nucleotides align to TRBD1. Per germline, CDR1 MDHEN and CDR2 SYDVKM. V lost 6 bases to trimming and J lost 5 bases; unmatched junction nucleotides: 8. The CDR3 runs to 14 residues.